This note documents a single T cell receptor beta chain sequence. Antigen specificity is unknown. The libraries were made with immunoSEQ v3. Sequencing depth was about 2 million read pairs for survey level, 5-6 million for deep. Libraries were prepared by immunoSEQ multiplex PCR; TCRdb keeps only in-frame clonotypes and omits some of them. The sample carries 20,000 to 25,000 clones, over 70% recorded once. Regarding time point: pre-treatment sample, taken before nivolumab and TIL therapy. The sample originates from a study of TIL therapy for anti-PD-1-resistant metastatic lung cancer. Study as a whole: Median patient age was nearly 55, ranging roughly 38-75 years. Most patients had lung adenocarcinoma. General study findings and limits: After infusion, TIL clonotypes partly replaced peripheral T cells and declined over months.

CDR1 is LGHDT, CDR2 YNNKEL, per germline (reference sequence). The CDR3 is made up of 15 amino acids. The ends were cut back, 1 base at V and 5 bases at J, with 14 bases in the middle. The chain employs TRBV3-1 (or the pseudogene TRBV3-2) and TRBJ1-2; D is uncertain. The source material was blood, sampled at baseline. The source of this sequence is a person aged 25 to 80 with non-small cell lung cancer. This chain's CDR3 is CASSQGVDANYGYTF. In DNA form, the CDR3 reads TGTGCCAGCAGCCAAGGAGTCGACGCGAATTATGGCTACACCTTC.